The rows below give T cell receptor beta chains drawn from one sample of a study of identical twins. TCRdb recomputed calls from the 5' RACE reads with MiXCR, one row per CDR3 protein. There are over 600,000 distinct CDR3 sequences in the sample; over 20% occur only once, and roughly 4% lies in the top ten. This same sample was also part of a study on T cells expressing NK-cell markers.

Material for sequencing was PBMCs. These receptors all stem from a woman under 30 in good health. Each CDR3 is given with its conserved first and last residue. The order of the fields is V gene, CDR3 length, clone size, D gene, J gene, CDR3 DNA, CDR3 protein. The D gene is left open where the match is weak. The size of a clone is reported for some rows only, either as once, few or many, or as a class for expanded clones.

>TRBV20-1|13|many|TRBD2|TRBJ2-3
TGCAGTGCTAATAGCGGGAGCACAGATACGCAGTATTTT
CSANSGSTDTQYF
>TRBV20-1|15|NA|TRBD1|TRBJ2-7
TGCAGTGCTAGAGTTTCGGGACAGGGCTCCTACGAGCAGTACTTC
CSARVSGQGSYEQYF
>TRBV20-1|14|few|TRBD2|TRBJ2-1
TGCAGTGCTAGAGGACTAGCGGGAAGCAATGAGCAGTTCTTC
CSARGLAGSNEQFF
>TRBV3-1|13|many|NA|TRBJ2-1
TGTGCCAGCAGCCAAGATCGAGGCCATGAGCAGTTCTTC
CASSQDRGHEQFF
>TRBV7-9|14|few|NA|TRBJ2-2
TGTGCCAGCAGTCCGACACCGAACACCGGGGAGCTGTTTTTT
CASSPTPNTGELFF
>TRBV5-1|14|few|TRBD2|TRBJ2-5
TGCGCCAGCAGCTTGGAGGGGAGGGGAGAGACCCAGTACTTC
CASSLEGRGETQYF
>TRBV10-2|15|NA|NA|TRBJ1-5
TGCGCCAGCAGTGAGCCGGGGAATAGCAATCAGCCCCAGCATTTT
CASSEPGNSNQPQHF
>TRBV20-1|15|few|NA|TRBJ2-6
TGCAGTGCTAGAACCGACAGCTCTGGGGCCAACGTCCTGACTTTC
CSARTDSSGANVLTF
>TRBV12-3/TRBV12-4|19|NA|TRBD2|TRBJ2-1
TGTGCCAGCAGTATACCGGGACTAGCGGGATTCAGCTCCTACAATGAGCAGTTCTTC
CASSIPGLAGFSSYNEQFF
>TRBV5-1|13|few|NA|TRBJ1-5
TGCGCCAGCAGCTTACAGGGACTGGAGCCCCAGCATTTT
CASSLQGLEPQHF
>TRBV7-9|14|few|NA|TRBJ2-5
TGTGCCAGCAGCTTAGGGGGAGTCAAAGAGACCCAGTACTTC
CASSLGGVKETQYF
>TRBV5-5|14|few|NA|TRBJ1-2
TGTGCCAGCAGCCTGAAGACGGGGAACTATGGCTACACCTTC
CASSLKTGNYGYTF
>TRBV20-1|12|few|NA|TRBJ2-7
TGCAGTGCTAGTGACAGAGACTACGAGCAGTACTTC
CSASDRDYEQYF
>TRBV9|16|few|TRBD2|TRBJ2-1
TGTGCCAGCAGCGCGTCTAAAAACCGGGGGGTCAATGAGCAGTTCTTC
CASSASKNRGVNEQFF
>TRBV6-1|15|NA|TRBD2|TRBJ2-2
TGTGCCAGCCGATCGGGGGGAGAGGGAACCGGGGAGCTGTTTTTT
CASRSGGEGTGELFF
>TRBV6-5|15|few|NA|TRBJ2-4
TGTGCCAGCAGTTACTCCGCAAGGCAGAAAAACATTCAGTACTTC
CASSYSARQKNIQYF
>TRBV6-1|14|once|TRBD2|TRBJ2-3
TGTGCCAGCAAACGGACTAGCAATACAGATACGCAGTATTTT
CASKRTSNTDTQYF
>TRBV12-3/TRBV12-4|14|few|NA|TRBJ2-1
TGTGCCAGCAGTTCAAATGACAGACTCAATGAGCAGTTCTTC
CASSSNDRLNEQFF
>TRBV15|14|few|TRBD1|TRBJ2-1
TGTGCCACCAGCTCCCAGACAGGGTACAATGAGCAGTTCTTC
CATSSQTGYNEQFF
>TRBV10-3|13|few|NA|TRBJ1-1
TGTGCCATCAGTGGACAGGCGAACACTGAAGCTTTCTTT
CAISGQANTEAFF
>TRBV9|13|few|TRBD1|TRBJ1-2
TGTGCCAGCAGCGCCGCGACAGGGCGCGGCTACACCTTC
CASSAATGRGYTF
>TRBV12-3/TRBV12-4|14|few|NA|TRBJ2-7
TGTGCCAGCAGTCCCCGGCTAGCATCCTACGAGCAGTACTTC
CASSPRLASYEQYF
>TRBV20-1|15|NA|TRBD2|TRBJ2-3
TGCAGTGCTAGGACTCCCGGGACTAGGACAGATACGCAGTATTTT
CSARTPGTRTDTQYF
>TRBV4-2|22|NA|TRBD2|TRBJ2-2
TGTGCCAGCGCCGGACGGATAGGACTAGCGGGGGACCAGTTCTCGAACACCGGGGAGCTGTTTTTT
CASAGRIGLAGDQFSNTGELFF
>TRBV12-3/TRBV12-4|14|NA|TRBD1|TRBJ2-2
TGTGCCAGCATGGGACAGGGGGACACCGGGGAGCTGTTTTTT
CASMGQGDTGELFF
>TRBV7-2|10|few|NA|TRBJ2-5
TGTGCCAGCAGCTTCGGGACCCAGTACTTC
CASSFGTQYF
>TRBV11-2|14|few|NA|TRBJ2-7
TGTGCCAGCAGCATACCGACAGGCCCCTACGAGCAGTACTTC
CASSIPTGPYEQYF
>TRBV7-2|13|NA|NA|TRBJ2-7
TGTGCCAGCCTTGTAGGAGGAGAGTACGAGCAGTACTTC
CASLVGGEYEQYF
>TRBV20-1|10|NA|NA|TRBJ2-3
TGCAGTGCTTCGGGGCATACGCAGTATTTT
CSASGHTQYF